This is a list of T cell receptor beta chains from one sample in a study of T cells after posttransplantation cyclophosphamide. The method was immunoSEQ multiplex PCR; TCRdb's version includes in-frame clones alone and lacks a portion of them. The sample has 9,500 to 15,000 clones, about 80% seen once; the top ten hold roughly 3.7%. The input for sequencing was PBMCs, taken less than 400 days after allogeneic stem cell transplant with calcineurin inhibitor and methotrexate. These receptors came from a young adult male patient who received an allogeneic stem cell transplant from an unrelated donor, was CMV-positive, and had acute GVHD only. Part of the T cell pool may stem from the graft donor. Each CDR3 is given with its conserved first and last residue. Each record gives: J gene, V gene, CDR3 protein.

J gene: TRBJ2-7; V gene: TRBV5-1; CDR3 protein: CASSTSDSSYEQYF
J gene: TRBJ2-7; V gene: TRBV6-1; CDR3 protein: CASRPPGGLAGGYF
J gene: TRBJ2-7; V gene: TRBV5-1; CDR3 protein: CASSLGWGTYEQYF
J gene: TRBJ2-3; V gene: TRBV2; CDR3 protein: CASWRGGPPTDTQYF
J gene: TRBJ1-2; V gene: TRBV18; CDR3 protein: CASSPDSTNYGYTF
J gene: TRBJ1-6; V gene: TRBV7-9; CDR3 protein: CASSLLNSPLHF
J gene: TRBJ1-5; V gene: TRBV9; CDR3 protein: CASSGGGQGVWPQHF
J gene: TRBJ2-3; V gene: TRBV2; CDR3 protein: CASRGGPITDTQYF
J gene: TRBJ2-7; V gene: TRBV7-6; CDR3 protein: CASSPGEGGYEQYF
J gene: TRBJ2-3; V gene: TRBV6-5; CDR3 protein: CASSRQGGTDTQYF
J gene: TRBJ1-3; V gene: TRBV7-9; CDR3 protein: CASSSTSSGNTIYF
J gene: TRBJ2-4; V gene: TRBV2; CDR3 protein: CASSSGGGGIQYF
J gene: TRBJ1-2; V gene: TRBV7-9; CDR3 protein: CASSHPDRGRVGYTF
J gene: TRBJ1-2; V gene: TRBV4-3; CDR3 protein: CASSHLDFNYGYTF
J gene: TRBJ2-5; V gene: TRBV10-3; CDR3 protein: CAISSVETQYF
J gene: TRBJ1-6; V gene: TRBV18; CDR3 protein: CASSLRDTKLSSYNSPLHF
J gene: TRBJ2-1; V gene: TRBV2; CDR3 protein: CASSVETDNEQFF
J gene: TRBJ1-2; V gene: TRBV10-3; CDR3 protein: CAIRGTGVSLAYGYTF
J gene: TRBJ2-3; V gene: TRBV9; CDR3 protein: CASSSSGASTDTQYF
J gene: TRBJ2-7; V gene: TRBV5-4; CDR3 protein: CASSLASGEIQYF
J gene: TRBJ1-4; V gene: TRBV6-5; CDR3 protein: CASSLSATNEKLFF